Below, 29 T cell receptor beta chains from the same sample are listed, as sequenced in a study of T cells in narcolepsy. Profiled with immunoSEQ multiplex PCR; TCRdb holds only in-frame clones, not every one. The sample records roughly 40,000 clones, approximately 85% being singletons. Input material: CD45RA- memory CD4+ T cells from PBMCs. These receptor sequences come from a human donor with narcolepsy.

The CDR3 DNA sequence: TGTGCCAGCAGCTCAGCGCTGGGGGGGACTGAAGCTTTCTTT. Translation gives CASSSALGGTEAFF. The chain uses TRBV7-2 and TRBJ1-1, with D maybe TRBD1 (5 bases). Trimming took off 4 bases at V and 5 bases at J, with 14 bases between the two ends. CDR1 SGHTA and CDR2 FQGNSA come from the germline V gene. The length of the CDR3 is 14 residues. Looking up the rest from reference TRBV7-2 and TRBJ1-1 gives the full variable domain: GAGVSQSPSNKVTEKGKDVELRCDPISGHTALYWYRQSLGQGLEFLIYFQGNSAPDKSGLPSDRFSAERTGGSVSTLTIQRTQQEDSAVYLCASSSALGGTEAFFGQGTRLTVV.

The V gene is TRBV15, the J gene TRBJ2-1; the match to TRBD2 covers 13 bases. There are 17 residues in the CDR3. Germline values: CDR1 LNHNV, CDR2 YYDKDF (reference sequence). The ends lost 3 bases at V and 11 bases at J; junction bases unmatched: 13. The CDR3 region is CATSRPGTSGIKDKQFF. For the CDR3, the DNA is TGTGCCACCAGCAGGCCAGGGACTAGCGGGATTAAGGACAAGCAGTTCTTC.

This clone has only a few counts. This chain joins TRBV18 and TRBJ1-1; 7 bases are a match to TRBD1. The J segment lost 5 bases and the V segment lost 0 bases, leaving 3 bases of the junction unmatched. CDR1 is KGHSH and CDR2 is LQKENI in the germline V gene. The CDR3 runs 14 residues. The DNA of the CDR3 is TGTGCCAGCTCACCACCCGGACAGGAGACTGAAGCTTTCTTT. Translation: CASSPPGQETEAFF.

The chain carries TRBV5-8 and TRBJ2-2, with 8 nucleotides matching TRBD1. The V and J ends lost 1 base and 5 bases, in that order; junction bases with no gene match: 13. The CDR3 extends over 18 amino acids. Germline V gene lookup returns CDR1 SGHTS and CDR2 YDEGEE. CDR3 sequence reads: CASSLSSMGQVHTGELFF. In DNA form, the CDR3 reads TGTGCCAGCAGCTTGAGTAGTATGGGACAGGTCCATACCGGGGAGCTGTTTTTT.

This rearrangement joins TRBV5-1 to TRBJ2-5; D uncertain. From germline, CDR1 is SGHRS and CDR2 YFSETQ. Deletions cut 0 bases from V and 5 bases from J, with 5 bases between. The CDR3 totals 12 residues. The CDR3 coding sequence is TGCGCCAGCAGCTTGGTTCCGGAGACCCAGTACTTC. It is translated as CASSLVPETQYF.

The CDR3 nucleotides are TGTGCCAGCTCACCACGGCGGGGGGGCAATGAGCAGTTCTTC. Amino acid sequence: CASSPRRGGNEQFF. This sequence joins TRBV18 and TRBJ2-1, with 9 bases matching TRBD2. CDR1 KGHSH and CDR2 LQKENI come from the germline V gene. This CDR3 spans 14 amino acids. J lost 6 bases, V lost 1 base, and 1 base had no gene match.

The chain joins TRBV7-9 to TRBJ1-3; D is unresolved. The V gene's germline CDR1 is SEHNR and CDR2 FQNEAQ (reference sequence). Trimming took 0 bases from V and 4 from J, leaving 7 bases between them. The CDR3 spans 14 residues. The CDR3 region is CASSLAGSGNTIYF. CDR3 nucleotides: TGTGCCAGCAGCTTAGCAGGATCAGGAAACACCATATATTTT.

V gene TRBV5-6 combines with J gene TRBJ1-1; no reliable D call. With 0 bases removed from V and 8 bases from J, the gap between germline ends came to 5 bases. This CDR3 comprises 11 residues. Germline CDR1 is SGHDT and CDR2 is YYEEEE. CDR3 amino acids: CASSLEREAFF. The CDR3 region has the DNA TGTGCCAGCAGCTTGGAGAGAGAAGCTTTCTTT. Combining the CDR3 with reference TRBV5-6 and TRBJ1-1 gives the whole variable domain DAGVTQSPTHLIKTRGQQVTLRCSPKSGHDTVSWYQQALGQGPQFIFQYYEEEERQRGNFPDRFSGHQFPNYSSELNVNALLLGDSALYLCASSLEREAFFGQGTRLTVV.

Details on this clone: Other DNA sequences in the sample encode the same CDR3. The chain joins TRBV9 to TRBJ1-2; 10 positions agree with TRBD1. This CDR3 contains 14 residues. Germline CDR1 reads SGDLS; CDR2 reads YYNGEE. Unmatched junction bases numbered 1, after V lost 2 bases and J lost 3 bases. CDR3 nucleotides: TGTGCCAGCAGCGTGGGGACAGGGGACTATGGCTACACCTTC. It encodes CASSVGTGDYGYTF.

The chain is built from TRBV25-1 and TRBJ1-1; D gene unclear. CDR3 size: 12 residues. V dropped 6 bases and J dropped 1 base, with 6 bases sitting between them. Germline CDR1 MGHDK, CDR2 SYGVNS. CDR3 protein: CASRAANTEAFF. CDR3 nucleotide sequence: TGTGCCAGCAGGGCAGCGAACACTGAAGCTTTCTTT.

Written as DNA, the CDR3 is TGTGCCAGCCACCCGGGACAGGGTTTGAATGGCTACACCTTC. Its protein is CASHPGQGLNGYTF. The V gene is TRBV19, the J gene TRBJ1-2; 9 positions match TRBD1. After removal of 9 bases from V and 6 bases from J, the junction contained 11 bases not matched to a gene. The germline CDR1 and CDR2 sequences are LNHDA and SQIVND (reference sequence). The CDR3 extends over 14 amino acids.

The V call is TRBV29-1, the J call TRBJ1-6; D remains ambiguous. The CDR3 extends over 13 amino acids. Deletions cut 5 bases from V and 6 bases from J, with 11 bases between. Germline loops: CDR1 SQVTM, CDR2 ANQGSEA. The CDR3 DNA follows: TGCAGCGTTCTGTTTGGTCTTAATTCACCCCTCCACTTT. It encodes CSVLFGLNSPLHF.

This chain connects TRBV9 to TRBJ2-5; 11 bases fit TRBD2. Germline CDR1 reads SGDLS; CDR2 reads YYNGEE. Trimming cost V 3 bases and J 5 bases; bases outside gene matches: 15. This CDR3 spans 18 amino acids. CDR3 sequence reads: CASSASGVSGGARETQYF. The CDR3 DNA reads TGTGCCAGCAGCGCCTCCGGAGTTAGCGGGGGGGCGAGGGAGACCCAGTACTTC.

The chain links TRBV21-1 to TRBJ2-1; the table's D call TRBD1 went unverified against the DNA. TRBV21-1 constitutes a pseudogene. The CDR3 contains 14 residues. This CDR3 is CASSKEGKDDEQFF. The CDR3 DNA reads TGTGCCAGCAGCAAAGAGGGGAAAGACGATGAGCAGTTCTTC.

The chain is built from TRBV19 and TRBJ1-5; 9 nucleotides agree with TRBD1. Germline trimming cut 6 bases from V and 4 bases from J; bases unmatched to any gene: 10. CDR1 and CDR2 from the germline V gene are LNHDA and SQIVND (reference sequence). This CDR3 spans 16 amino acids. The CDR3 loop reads CASRPSGTGFNQPQHF. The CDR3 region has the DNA TGTGCCAGTAGACCCTCCGGGACAGGGTTTAATCAGCCCCAGCATTTT.

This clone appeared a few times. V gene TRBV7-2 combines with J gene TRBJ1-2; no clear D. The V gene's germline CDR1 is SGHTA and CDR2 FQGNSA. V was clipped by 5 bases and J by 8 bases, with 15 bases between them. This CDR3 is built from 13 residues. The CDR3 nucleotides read TGTGCCAGCAGCGCAGGTTCGATGGCCGGCTACACCTTC. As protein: CASSAGSMAGYTF.

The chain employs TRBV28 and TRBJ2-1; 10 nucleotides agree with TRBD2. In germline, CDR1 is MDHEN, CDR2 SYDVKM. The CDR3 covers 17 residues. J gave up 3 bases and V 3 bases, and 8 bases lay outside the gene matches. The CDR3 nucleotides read TGTGCCAGCAGTTTCTGGAAGCGGGGGGGAGTCTACAATGAGCAGTTCTTC. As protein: CASSFWKRGGVYNEQFF.

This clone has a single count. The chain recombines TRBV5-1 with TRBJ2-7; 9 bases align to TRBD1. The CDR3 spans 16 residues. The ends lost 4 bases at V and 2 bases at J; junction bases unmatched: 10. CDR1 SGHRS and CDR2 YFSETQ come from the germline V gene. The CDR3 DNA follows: TGCGCCAGCAGCGTGACCGGGACAGGGACTACCTACGAGCAGTACTTC. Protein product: CASSVTGTGTTYEQYF.

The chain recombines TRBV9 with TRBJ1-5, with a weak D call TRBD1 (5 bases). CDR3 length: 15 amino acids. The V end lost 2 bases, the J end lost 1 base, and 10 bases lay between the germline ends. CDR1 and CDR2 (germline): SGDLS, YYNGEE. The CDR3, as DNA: TGTGCCAGCAGCGTTGCAGGGATGAGCAATCAGCCCCAGCATTTT. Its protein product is CASSVAGMSNQPQHF.

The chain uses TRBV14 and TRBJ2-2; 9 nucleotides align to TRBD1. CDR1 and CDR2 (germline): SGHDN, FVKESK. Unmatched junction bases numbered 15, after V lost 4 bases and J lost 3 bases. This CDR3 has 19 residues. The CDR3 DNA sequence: TGTGCCAGCAGCCGAAGCCCCTTAAACAGGGGGCGAGACACCGGGGAGCTGTTTTTT. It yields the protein CASSRSPLNRGRDTGELFF.

CDR3 in amino acids: CASSLQGHMNTEAFF. The CDR3 DNA is TGTGCCAGCTCGCTCCAGGGACACATGAACACTGAAGCTTTCTTT. The chain couples TRBV18 to TRBJ1-1, with D possibly matching TRBD1 (6 bases). The V gene lost 6 bases and the J gene lost 0 bases, with 14 bases spanning the gap. From germline, CDR1 is KGHSH and CDR2 LQKENI. The CDR3 is 15 residues long.

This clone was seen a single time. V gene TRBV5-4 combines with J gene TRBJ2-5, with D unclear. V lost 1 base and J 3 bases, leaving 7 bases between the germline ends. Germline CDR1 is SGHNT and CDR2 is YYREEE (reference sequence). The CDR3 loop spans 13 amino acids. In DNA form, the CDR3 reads TGTGCCAGCAGCTTGTCGGCAGAAGAGACCCAGTACTTC. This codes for CASSLSAEETQYF.

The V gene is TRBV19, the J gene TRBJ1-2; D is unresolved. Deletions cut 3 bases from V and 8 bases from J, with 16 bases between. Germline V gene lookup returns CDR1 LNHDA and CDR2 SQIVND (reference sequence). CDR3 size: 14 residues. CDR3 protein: CASSITARLGGYTF. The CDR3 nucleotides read TGTGCCAGTAGTATTACGGCACGCTTGGGGGGCTACACCTTC.

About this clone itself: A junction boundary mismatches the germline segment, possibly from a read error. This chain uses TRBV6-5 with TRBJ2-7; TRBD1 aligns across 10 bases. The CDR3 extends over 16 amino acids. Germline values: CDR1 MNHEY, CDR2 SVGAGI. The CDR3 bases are TGTGCCAGCAGTCACTCTGGACAGGGGGGATCCTACGAGCAGTACTTC. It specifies CASSHSGQGGSYEQYF.

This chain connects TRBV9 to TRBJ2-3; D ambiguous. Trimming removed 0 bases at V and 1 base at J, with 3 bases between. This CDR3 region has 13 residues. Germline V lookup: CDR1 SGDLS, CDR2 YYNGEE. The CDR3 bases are TGTGCCAGCAGCGTAGGGGGCACAGATACGCAGTATTTT. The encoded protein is CASSVGGTDTQYF.

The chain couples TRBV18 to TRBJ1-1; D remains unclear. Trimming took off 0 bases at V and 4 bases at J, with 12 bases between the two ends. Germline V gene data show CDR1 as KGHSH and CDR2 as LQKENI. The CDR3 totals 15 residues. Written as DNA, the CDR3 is TGTGCCAGCTCACCACCACAAATACGGACCACTGAAGCTTTCTTT. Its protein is CASSPPQIRTTEAFF.

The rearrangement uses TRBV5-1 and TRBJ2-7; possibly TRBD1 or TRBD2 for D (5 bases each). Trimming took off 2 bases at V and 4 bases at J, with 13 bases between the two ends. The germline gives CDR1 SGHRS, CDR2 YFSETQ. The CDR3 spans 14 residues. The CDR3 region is CASSLDRDGYEQYF. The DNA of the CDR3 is TGCGCCAGCAGCTTAGACCGGGACGGTTACGAGCAGTACTTC. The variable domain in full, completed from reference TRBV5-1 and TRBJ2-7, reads KAGVTQTPRYLIKTRGQQVTLSCSPISGHRSVSWYQQTPGQGLQFLFEYFSETQRNKGNFPGRFSGRQFSNSRSEMNVSTLELGDSALYLCASSLDRDGYEQYFGPGTRLTVT.

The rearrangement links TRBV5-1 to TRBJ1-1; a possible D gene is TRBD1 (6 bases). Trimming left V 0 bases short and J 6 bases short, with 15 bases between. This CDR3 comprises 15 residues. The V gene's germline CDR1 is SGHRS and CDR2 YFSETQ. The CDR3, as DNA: TGCGCCAGCAGCTTGGATTACAGGGTGGGCCCTGAAGCTTTCTTT. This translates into CASSLDYRVGPEAFF.

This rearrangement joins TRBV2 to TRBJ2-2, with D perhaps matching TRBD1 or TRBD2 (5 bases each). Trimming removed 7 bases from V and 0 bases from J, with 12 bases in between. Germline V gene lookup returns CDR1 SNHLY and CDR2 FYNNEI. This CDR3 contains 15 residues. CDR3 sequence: CASTPGRSNTGELFF. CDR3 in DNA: TGTGCCAGCACTCCGGGACGGTCGAACACCGGGGAGCTGTTTTTT.